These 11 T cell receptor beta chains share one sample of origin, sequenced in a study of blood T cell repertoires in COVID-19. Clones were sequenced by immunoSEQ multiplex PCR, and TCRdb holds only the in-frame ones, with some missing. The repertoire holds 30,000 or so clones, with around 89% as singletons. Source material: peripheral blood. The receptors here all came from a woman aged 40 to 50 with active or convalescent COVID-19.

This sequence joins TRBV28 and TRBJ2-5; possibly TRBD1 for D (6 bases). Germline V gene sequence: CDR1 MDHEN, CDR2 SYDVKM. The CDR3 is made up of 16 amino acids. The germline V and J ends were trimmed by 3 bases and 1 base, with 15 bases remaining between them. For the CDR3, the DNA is TGTGCCAGCAGTTTGTTGGGGACACCTCCCCAAGAGACCCAGTACTTC. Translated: CASSLLGTPPQETQYF.

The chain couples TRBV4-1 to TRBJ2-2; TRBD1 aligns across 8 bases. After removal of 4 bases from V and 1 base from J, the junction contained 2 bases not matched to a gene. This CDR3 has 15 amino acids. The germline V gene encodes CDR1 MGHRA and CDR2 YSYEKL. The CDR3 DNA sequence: TGCGCCAGCAGCCCCGGACAGGGGAACACCGGGGAGCTGTTTTTT. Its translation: CASSPGQGNTGELFF.

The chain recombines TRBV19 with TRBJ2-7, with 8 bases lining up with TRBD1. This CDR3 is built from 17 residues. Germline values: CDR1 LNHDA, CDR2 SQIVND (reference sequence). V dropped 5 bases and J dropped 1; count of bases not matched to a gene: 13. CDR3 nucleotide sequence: TGTGCCAGTAGTCCGCCCGCGACAGGGGACCCATCCTACGAGCAGTACTTC. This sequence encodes CASSPPATGDPSYEQYF.

The chain's CDR3 is CASSYLGQAQETQYF. CDR3 in DNA: TGTGCCAGCAGTTACCTCGGACAGGCTCAAGAGACCCAGTACTTC. The V and J genes are TRBV11-2 and TRBJ2-5, with TRBD1 matching over 7 bases. Losses at the gene ends were 6 bases for V and 2 bases for J; bases not matched to a gene: 9. This CDR3 has 15 residues. Per the germline V gene, CDR1 is SGHAT and CDR2 is FQNNGV.

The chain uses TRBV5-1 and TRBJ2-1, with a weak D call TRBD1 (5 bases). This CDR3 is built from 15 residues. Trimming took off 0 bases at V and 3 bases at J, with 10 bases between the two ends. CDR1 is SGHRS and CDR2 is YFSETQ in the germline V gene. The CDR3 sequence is CASSLVGEFYNEQFF. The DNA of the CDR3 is TGCGCCAGCAGCTTGGTAGGGGAATTCTACAATGAGCAGTTCTTC.

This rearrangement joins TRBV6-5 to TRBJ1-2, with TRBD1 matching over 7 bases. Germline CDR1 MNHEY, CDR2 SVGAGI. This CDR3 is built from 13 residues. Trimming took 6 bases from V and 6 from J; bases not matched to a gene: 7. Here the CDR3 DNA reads TGTGCCAGCAGATCCTCAGGGGGAAATGGCTACACCTTC. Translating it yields CASRSSGGNGYTF.

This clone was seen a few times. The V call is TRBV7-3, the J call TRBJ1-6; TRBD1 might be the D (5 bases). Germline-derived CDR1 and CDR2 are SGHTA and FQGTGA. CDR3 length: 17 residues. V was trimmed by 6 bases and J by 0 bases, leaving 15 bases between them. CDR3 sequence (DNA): TGTGCCAGCAGTCCTACGGGGGGGAGCTCCTATAATTCACCCCTCCACTTT. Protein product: CASSPTGGSSYNSPLHF. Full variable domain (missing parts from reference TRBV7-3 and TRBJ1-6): GAGVSQTPSNKVTEKGKYVELRCDPISGHTALYWYRQSLGQGPEFLIYFQGTGAADDSGLPNDRFFAVRPEGSVSTLKIQRTERGDSAVYLCASSPTGGSSYNSPLHFGNGTRLTVT.

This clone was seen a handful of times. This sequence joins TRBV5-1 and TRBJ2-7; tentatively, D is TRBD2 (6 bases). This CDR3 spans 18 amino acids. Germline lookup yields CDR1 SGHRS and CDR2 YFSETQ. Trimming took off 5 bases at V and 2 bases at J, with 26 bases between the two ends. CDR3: CASSLREPGASDPYEQYF. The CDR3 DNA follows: TGCGCCAGCAGTCTCCGAGAGCCTGGGGCTAGCGACCCCTACGAGCAGTACTTC.

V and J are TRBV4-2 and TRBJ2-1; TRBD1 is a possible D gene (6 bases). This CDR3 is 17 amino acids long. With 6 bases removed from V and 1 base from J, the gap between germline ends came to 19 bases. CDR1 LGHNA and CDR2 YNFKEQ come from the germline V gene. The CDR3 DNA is TGTGCCAGCAGTTCACAGGGTGGAGTAGGGTCCTACAATGAGCAGTTCTTC. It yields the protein CASSSQGGVGSYNEQFF.

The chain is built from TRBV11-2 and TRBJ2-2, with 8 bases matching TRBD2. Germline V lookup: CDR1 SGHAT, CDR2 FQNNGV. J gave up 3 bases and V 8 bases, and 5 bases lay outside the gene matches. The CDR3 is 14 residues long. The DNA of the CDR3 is TGTGCCAGCTCAGCGGGGGTACACACCGGGGAGCTGTTTTTT. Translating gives CASSAGVHTGELFF. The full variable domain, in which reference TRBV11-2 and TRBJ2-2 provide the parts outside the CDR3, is EAGVAQSPRYKIIEKRQSVAFWCNPISGHATLYWYQQILGQGPKLLIQFQNNGVVDDSQLPKDRFSAERLKGVDSTLKIQPAKLEDSAVYLCASSAGVHTGELFFGEGSRLTVL.

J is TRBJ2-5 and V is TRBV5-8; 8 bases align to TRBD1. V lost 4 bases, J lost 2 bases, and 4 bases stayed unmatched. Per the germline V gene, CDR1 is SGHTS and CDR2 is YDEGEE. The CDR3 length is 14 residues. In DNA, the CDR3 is TGTGCCAGCAGCCGCGGACAGGGACAAGAGACCCAGTACTTC. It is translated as CASSRGQGQETQYF.